The clone carrying this T cell receptor beta chain was counted only a few times. The sample comes from a study of T cell changes during pregnancy in multiple sclerosis. Germline lookup yields CDR1 SGHRS and CDR2 YFSETQ. The CDR3 covers 14 residues. Trimming cost V 0 bases and J 2 bases, with 8 bases left between them. Generated by immunoSEQ multiplex PCR, the TCRdb table keeps only in-frame clones and is missing some. Of 55,000 or so clones in the sample, approximately 92% are singletons; the top ten hold about 0.64%. This rearrangement joins TRBV5-1 to TRBJ1-1; no reliable D call. Material: CD4+ T cells from peripheral blood mononuclear cells, obtained after pregnancy. The origin of this receptor is a female donor with multiple sclerosis, enrolled in a pregnancy study. In nucleotides, the CDR3 is TGCGCCAGCAGCTTGGTTACAAGAAACACTGAAGCTTTCTTT. This sequence encodes CASSLVTRNTEAFF.